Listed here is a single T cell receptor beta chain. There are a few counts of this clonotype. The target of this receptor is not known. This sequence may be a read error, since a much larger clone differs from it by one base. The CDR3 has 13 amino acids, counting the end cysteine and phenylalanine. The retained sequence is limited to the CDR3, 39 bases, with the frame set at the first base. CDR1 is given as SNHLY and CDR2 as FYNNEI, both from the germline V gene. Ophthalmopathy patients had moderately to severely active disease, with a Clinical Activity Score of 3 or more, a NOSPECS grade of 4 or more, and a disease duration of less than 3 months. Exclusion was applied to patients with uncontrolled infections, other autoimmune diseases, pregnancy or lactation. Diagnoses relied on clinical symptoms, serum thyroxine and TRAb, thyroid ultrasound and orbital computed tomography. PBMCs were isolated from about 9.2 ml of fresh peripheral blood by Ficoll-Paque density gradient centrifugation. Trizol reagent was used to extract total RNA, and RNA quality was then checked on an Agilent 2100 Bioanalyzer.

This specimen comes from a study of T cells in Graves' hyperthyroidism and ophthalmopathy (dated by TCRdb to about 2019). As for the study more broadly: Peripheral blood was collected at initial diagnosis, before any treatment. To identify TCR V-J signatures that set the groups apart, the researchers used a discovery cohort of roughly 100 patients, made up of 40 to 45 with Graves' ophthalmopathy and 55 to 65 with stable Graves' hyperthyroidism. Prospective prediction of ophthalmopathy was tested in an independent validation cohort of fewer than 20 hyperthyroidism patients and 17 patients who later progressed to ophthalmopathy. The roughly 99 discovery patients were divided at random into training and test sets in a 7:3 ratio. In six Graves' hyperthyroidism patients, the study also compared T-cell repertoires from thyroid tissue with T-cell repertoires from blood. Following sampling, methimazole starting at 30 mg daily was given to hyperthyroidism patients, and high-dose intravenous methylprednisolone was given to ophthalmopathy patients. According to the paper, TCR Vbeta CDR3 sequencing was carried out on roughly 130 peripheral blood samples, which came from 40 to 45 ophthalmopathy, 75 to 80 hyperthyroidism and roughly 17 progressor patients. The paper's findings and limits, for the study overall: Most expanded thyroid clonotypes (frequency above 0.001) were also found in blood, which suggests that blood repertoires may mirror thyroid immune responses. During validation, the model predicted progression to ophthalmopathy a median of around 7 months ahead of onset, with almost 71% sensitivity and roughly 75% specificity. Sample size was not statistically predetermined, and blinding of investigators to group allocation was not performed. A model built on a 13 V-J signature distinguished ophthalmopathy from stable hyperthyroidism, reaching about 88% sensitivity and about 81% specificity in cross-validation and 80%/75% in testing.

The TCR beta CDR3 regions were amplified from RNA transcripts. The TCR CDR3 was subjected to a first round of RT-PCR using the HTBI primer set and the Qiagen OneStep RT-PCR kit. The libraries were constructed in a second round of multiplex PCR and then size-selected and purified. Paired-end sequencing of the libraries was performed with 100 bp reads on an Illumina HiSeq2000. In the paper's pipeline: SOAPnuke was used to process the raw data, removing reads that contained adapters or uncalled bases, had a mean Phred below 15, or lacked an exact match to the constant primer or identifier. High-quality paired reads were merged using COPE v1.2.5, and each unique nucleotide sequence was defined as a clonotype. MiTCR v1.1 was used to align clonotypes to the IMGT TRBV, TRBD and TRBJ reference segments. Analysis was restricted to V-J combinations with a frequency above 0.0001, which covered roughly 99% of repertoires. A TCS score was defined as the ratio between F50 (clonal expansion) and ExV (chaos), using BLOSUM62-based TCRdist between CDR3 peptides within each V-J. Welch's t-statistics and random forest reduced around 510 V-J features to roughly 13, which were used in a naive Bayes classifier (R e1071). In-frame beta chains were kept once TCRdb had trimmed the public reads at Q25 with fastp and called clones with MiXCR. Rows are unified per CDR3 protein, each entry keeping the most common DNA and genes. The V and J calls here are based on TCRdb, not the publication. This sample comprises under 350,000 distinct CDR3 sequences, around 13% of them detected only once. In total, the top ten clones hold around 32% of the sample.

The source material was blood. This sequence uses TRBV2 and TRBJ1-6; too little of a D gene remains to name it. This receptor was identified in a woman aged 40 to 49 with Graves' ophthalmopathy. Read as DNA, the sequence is TGTGCCAGCAGGGGTCCCCTTTTGAGTCCCCCCCACTTT. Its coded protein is CASRGPLLSPPHF.